The present T cell receptor beta chain was sequenced within a study of radiotherapy plus CTLA-4 blockade in lung cancer. The CDR3 has 15 residues. Trimming left V 2 bases short and J 5 bases short, with 15 bases between. The V gene's germline CDR1 is SQVTM and CDR2 ANQGSEA. Sequencing used immunoSEQ multiplex PCR; TCRdb keeps in-frame clones, though not all of them. The table lists approximately 90,000 clones, about four fifths of them singletons. This receptor was taken from a human donor with non-small cell lung cancer who had stable disease on radiotherapy plus ipilimumab. The chain recombines TRBV29-1 with TRBJ1-4; no clear D. Sequencing was performed on peripheral blood, taken from a patient treated with radiotherapy plus ipilimumab. CDR3: CSVEMMNDLNEKLFF. The CDR3 DNA reads TGCAGCGTTGAAATGATGAATGATTTGAATGAAAAACTGTTTTTT. Based on the CDR3 plus reference TRBV29-1 and TRBJ1-4, the full variable domain is SAVISQKPSRDICQRGTSLTIQCQVDSQVTMMFWYRQQPGQSLTLIATANQGSEATYESGFVIDKFPISRPNLTFSTLTVSNMSPEDSSIYLCSVEMMNDLNEKLFFGSGTQLSVL.